The 24 T cell receptor beta chains listed next were all sequenced from one sample in a study of monozygotic twins with inflammatory bowel disease. TCRdb reworked the 5' RACE reads into one entry per CDR3 protein, no DNA. There are over 350,000 distinct CDR3 sequences in the sample, with 2.6% held by the top ten. Sequencing used blood. The receptor source for this set is a human donor with ulcerative colitis or Crohn's disease, or a healthy co-twin of an affected twin (not recorded which).

The rearrangement links TRBV12-3 or TRBV12-4 to TRBJ2-3; the TCRdb D gene call, TRBD1, has no DNA to confirm it. There are 16 residues in the CDR3. The CDR3 region is CASTRNRGSSTDTQYF.

The chain recombines TRBV15 with TRBJ2-1; lacking DNA, the TRBD2 call made by TCRdb goes unchecked. The germline CDR1 and CDR2 sequences are LNHNV and YYDKDF (reference sequence). The CDR3 has 16 amino acids. CDR3 loop: CATSRLHPSSYNEQFF.

V and J are TRBV6-5 and TRBJ1-5. This CDR3 comprises 15 residues. Looked up from germline, CDR1 is MNHEY and CDR2 is SVGAGI. The CDR3 loop is CASSYDGRTGQPQHF.

The gene calls are TRBV7-9 and TRBJ2-2. The CDR3 spans 15 residues. Per the germline V gene, CDR1 is SEHNR and CDR2 is FQNEAQ (reference sequence). The CDR3 here is CASSLRDGDTGELFF.

The genes are TRBV7-2 and TRBJ1-2; no DNA is available, so the TRBD1 call from TCRdb remains unchecked. The CDR3 runs 13 residues. Germline CDR1 reads SGHTA; CDR2 reads FQGNSA. This CDR3 is CASRTGLLYGYTF.

The genes are TRBV2 and TRBJ1-5. There are 13 residues in the CDR3. The germline gives CDR1 SNHLY, CDR2 FYNNEI. The CDR3 loop reads CASNGGVNQPQHF. Looking up the rest from reference TRBV2 and TRBJ1-5 gives the full variable domain: EPEVTQTPSHQVTQMGQEVILRCVPISNHLYFYWYRQILGQKVEFLVSFYNNEISEKSEIFDDQFSVERPDGSNFTLKIRSTKLEDSAMYFCASNGGVNQPQHFGDGTRLSIL.

The rearrangement uses TRBV14 and TRBJ1-1. The germline V gene has CDR1 SGHDN and CDR2 FVKESK. This CDR3 region has 13 residues. The CDR3 protein is CASSQQSLTEAFF.

This chain links TRBV7-2 with TRBJ2-1. CDR1 is SGHTA and CDR2 is FQGNSA in the germline V gene. This CDR3 spans 12 amino acids. CDR3 region: CASSSQHNEQFF.

CDR3 in amino acids: CASSPSLGGNIQYF. This chain uses TRBV5-1 with TRBJ2-4; TCRdb reports TRBD1, a call that lacks DNA to check it against. The V gene's germline CDR1 is SGHRS and CDR2 YFSETQ. The CDR3 extends over 14 amino acids.

J is TRBJ1-2 and V is TRBV7-9; TCRdb's D gene call, TRBD1, goes unchecked for lack of DNA. Per the germline V gene, CDR1 is SEHNR and CDR2 is FQNEAQ (reference sequence). The CDR3 has 15 residues. CDR3 protein: CASSPVGTGAYGYTF.

The rearrangement links TRBV7-2 to TRBJ2-5; TCRdb calls TRBD1, which cannot be checked without DNA. From germline, CDR1 is SGHTA and CDR2 FQGNSA. The length of the CDR3 is 13 residues. The CDR3 protein is CASSFAGDETQYF.

The chain employs TRBV5-1 and TRBJ2-1; lacking DNA, the TRBD2 call made by TCRdb goes unchecked. Per germline, CDR1 SGHRS and CDR2 YFSETQ. The CDR3 consists of 15 residues. CDR3 sequence reads: CASLGLAGKGNEQFF.

This chain joins TRBV5-6 and TRBJ2-1. This CDR3 has 15 amino acids. Germline V gene lookup returns CDR1 SGHDT and CDR2 YYEEEE. The CDR3 sequence is CASSLSGSSYNEQFF.

The CDR3 here is CASSLARGRAQSGNTIYF. The chain recombines TRBV7-2 with TRBJ1-3. In germline, CDR1 is SGHTA, CDR2 FQGNSA. This CDR3 has 18 residues.

This sequence joins TRBV5-1 and TRBJ2-4; no DNA is available, so the TRBD1 call from TCRdb remains unchecked. CDR1 SGHRS and CDR2 YFSETQ come from the germline V gene. The CDR3 sequence is 18 residues long. CDR3 sequence reads: CASSSLPSGGGAKNIQYF.

The J gene is TRBJ2-5, the V gene TRBV20-1. The V gene's germline CDR1 is DFQATT and CDR2 SNEGSKA (reference sequence). The CDR3 contains 14 residues. The CDR3: CSARNVRPPETQYF.

This sequence joins TRBV18 and TRBJ2-1. The germline CDR1 and CDR2 sequences are KGHSH and LQKENI. The CDR3 loop spans 16 amino acids. CDR3 region: CASSPSQTSSYNEQFF.

The V and J genes are TRBV6-2 or TRBV6-3 and TRBJ1-1; the TCRdb call, TRBD1, lacks DNA for checking. The CDR3 runs to 14 residues. Germline V gene sequence: CDR1 MNHEY, CDR2 SVGEGT. CDR3 sequence: CASSKGQGVTEAFF.

V is TRBV20-1 and J is TRBJ1-2; TCRdb's D call, TRBD1, is unchecked because there is no DNA. CDR1 is DFQATT, CDR2 SNEGSKA, per germline (reference sequence). The length of the CDR3 is 11 residues. The CDR3 protein is CSASRTGGYTF.

This sequence joins TRBV6-5 and TRBJ2-4; TCRdb gives TRBD2 as the D gene, but with no DNA this cannot be confirmed. CDR3 length equals 14 residues. Germline loops: CDR1 MNHEY, CDR2 SVGAGI. CDR3 sequence reads: CASSYQEGGDIQYF.

This chain uses TRBV12-3 or TRBV12-4 with TRBJ2-2; as DNA is missing, the TRBD1 call by TCRdb cannot be tested. The length of the CDR3 is 15 residues. This chain's CDR3 is CANRVGGWSHGELFF.

This chain connects TRBV29-1 to TRBJ2-2; with no DNA, the TCRdb D assignment of TRBD1 cannot be verified. Germline V gene lookup returns CDR1 SQVTM and CDR2 ANQGSEA. CDR3 length: 14 amino acids. The CDR3 loop reads CSVEMGVRTGELFF.

This rearrangement joins TRBV6-2 or TRBV6-3 to TRBJ1-1; checking the TCRdb D call of TRBD1 is not possible without DNA. The CDR3 consists of 16 residues. Germline lookup yields CDR1 MNHEY and CDR2 SVGEGT. CDR3 sequence: CASSYPPGPWGTEAFF.

The chain employs TRBV6-5 and TRBJ2-7; absent DNA, TCRdb's TRBD1 call cannot be checked. This CDR3 is 15 amino acids long. Per germline, CDR1 MNHEY and CDR2 SVGAGI. CDR3 sequence: CASSYPPQATYEQYF.